This TCR beta chain was retrieved from a study of CD8 T cells in ankylosing spondylitis (dated by TCRdb to the late 2010s). Concerning the study at large: T cell receptor beta repertoires were profiled in healthy donors and ankylosing spondylitis patients so that disease-linked TCR variants could be found. In total, the full study cohort was made up of over a hundred healthy donors and 25 to 30 ankylosing spondylitis patients. Peripheral blood was sampled, and synovial fluid was also collected from ankylosing spondylitis patients. Beyond this particular receptor, the publication reports: Blood from ankylosing spondylitis patients appeared to be characterized by a TCR beta motif composed of under 10 highly homologous amino acid variants. In peripheral blood, the disease-linked clones were found at relatively low frequencies and had a CD8+ phenotype. The disease-linked clones were reported as significantly enriched in matched synovial fluid samples from ankylosing spondylitis patients. Some motif variants had previously been reported in the synovial fluid and blood of reactive arthritis patients, which suggests shared mechanisms of disease initiation.

This clonotype was detected ten times or more. Its antigen remains unidentified. Within one base of it there is no much larger clone, and no base qualities were kept. Sequenced on an Illumina HiSeq 2500. Quantitative 5'-RACE with molecular barcodes was used to prepare TCR beta libraries. Per the source publication's procedure: A new computational method, built on a probabilistic model of VDJ rearrangement, was used to identify disease-linked TCR variants. TCRdb cleaned the public reads at Q25 with fastp, built clones with MiXCR and kept in-frame beta chains. Each record represents a unique CDR3 protein, reported with the most common genes and DNA among its rows. The V and J calls follow TCRdb's processing rather than the paper's. Within this sample are more than 500,000 distinct CDR3 sequences, with 5.3% of them counted one time only. The biggest ten clones account for under 4.5% of the sample. V ends up 0 bases short and J 4 bases short, with an unmatched junction base count of 12. Counted from cysteine to phenylalanine, this CDR3 has 18 amino acids. Only CDR3 DNA remains: 54 bases, in frame from the first base. From a lookup of the germline V gene (reference sequence), CDR1 and CDR2 are LNHNV and YYDKDF.

Source material: blood, either unsorted or a sorted T cell fraction (not recorded which). The chain is made from TRBV15 and TRBJ2-1, and 7 bases in between align with TRBD2. This TCR came from a male donor with ankylosing spondylitis. The bases are TGTGCCACCAGCAGAGATAAAGGGGCGGGAGCCTCATACAATGAGCAGTTCTTC. Translated, this gives CATSRDKGAGASYNEQFF.